This T cell receptor (beta chain) derives from a study of cytomegalovirus exposure and HLA in healthy donors. Study-wide context: Just over 80% of roughly 430 genotyped donors fell in the Caucasian-associated ancestry cluster. The study, taken as a whole, reports: Judged likely to be a sequencing artifact was a cluster of highly shared sequence variants. The authors later found most CMV-associated TCR beta chains appeared HLA-restricted. A list of 150 or so TCR beta chains associated with cytomegalovirus was given.

Germline CDR1 and CDR2: SGDLS and YYNGEE. The CDR3 is made up of 15 amino acids. With 3 bases clipped from V and 0 bases from J, the junction kept 5 bases outside the gene matches. Vbeta (60) and Jbeta (13) primers were used in the PCR. Generated by immunoSEQ multiplex PCR, the TCRdb table keeps only in-frame clones and is missing some. The sample consists of about 99,000 clones, around 80% of them appearing once. On this clone itself: As yet, its antigen is unknown.

The source is a woman in her thirties or forties in good health and CMV-seronegative. This sequence joins TRBV9 and TRBJ1-1; 7 nucleotides agree with TRBD1. Input material: PBMCs. In nucleotides, the CDR3 is TGTGCCAGCAGCGCCCTGACAGGGCTGAACACTGAAGCTTTCTTT. Translation gives CASSALTGLNTEAFF.